Listed below are T cell receptor beta chains from one sample, sequenced in a study of blood T cell repertoires in COVID-19. Measured with immunoSEQ multiplex PCR; TCRdb has only the in-frame clones, and not every one. Of fewer than 50,000 clones listed, more than 65% are singletons. The sample comprised peripheral blood. The origin of the receptors is a man older than 75 with acute or convalescent COVID-19. Both conserved end residues are part of each CDR3. A D gene is named only where the DNA matches it firmly. Not every row has a clone size; where given, it reads once, few, many or a size class.

J: TRBJ1-6; V: TRBV5-1; D: .; size: few; CDR3: CASSLVGGSNSPLHF; DNA: TGCGCCAGCAGCCTGGTGGGGGGTTCTAATTCACCCCTCCACTTT
J: TRBJ2-2; V: TRBV18; D: .; size: .; CDR3: CASSPSTANTGELFF; DNA: TGTGCCAGCTCACCGTCGACAGCGAACACCGGGGAGCTGTTTTTT
J: TRBJ1-5; V: TRBV28; D: .; size: .; CDR3: CASSLLVDQPQHF; DNA: TGTGCCAGCAGTTTGCTTGTAGATCAGCCCCAGCATTTT
J: TRBJ2-5; V: TRBV5-1; D: .; size: .; CDR3: CASSLTDDGTQYF; DNA: TGCGCCAGCAGCTTGACAGACGACGGGACCCAGTACTTC
J: TRBJ2-1; V: TRBV19; D: TRBD1; size: .; CDR3: CASRPGGYREQFF; DNA: TGTGCCAGTAGGCCAGGGGGCTATAGGGAGCAGTTCTTC
J: TRBJ1-5; V: TRBV7-2; D: .; size: .; CDR3: CASSFRQGQPQHF; DNA: TGTGCCAGCAGCTTTCGACAAGGTCAGCCCCAGCATTTT
J: TRBJ2-7; V: TRBV7-2; D: TRBD1; size: few; CDR3: CASSMGTGRHEQYF; DNA: TGTGCCAGCAGCATGGGGACAGGGAGACACGAGCAGTACTTC
J: TRBJ2-1; V: TRBV6-5; D: TRBD2; size: .; CDR3: CASRPPSGQYNEQFF; DNA: TGTGCCAGCAGGCCCCCTAGCGGGCAATACAATGAGCAGTTCTTC
J: TRBJ1-1; V: TRBV5-4; D: TRBD1; size: .; CDR3: CASREGTGVNTEAFF; DNA: TGTGCCAGCAGGGAGGGGACAGGAGTTAACACTGAAGCTTTCTTT
J: TRBJ2-1; V: TRBV7-2; D: TRBD2; size: .; CDR3: CASSLPGTSAYWPFF; DNA: TGTGCCAGCAGCCTCCCCGGGACTAGCGCGTATTGGCCGTTCTTC
J: TRBJ2-3; V: TRBV5-1; D: TRBD2; size: few; CDR3: CASSVETSGRDTQYF; DNA: TGCGCCAGCAGCGTTGAGACTAGCGGGAGGGATACGCAGTATTTT
J: TRBJ1-1; V: TRBV28; D: .; size: .; CDR3: CASSSQGNRYTEAFF; DNA: TGTGCCAGCAGTTCCCAGGGGAATCGGTACACTGAAGCTTTCTTT
J: TRBJ2-2; V: TRBV7-2; D: .; size: few; CDR3: CASNPRANPNTGELFF; DNA: TGTGCCAGCAACCCCAGGGCAAACCCGAACACCGGGGAGCTGTTTTTT
J: TRBJ2-7; V: TRBV28; D: TRBD1; size: .; CDR3: CASSSPGTGRDEQYF; DNA: TGTGCCAGCAGTTCCCCCGGGACAGGGAGGGACGAGCAGTACTTC
J: TRBJ1-2; V: TRBV6-5; D: TRBD1; size: once; CDR3: CASSYAGQGYGYTF; DNA: TGTGCCAGCAGTTACGCGGGACAGGGGTATGGCTACACCTTC
J: TRBJ2-1; V: TRBV27; D: .; size: many; CDR3: CASRGTWEGRQFF; DNA: TGTGCCAGCAGGGGGACTTGGGAAGGAAGGCAGTTCTTC
J: TRBJ2-1; V: TRBV5-8; D: TRBD2; size: .; CDR3: CASSLLLTSGIYNEQFF; DNA: TGTGCCAGCAGCCTTCTCTTGACTAGCGGGATCTACAATGAGCAGTTCTTC
J: TRBJ2-3; V: TRBV5-1; D: TRBD2; size: .; CDR3: CASSQRAGVTDTQYF; DNA: TGCGCCAGCAGCCAACGAGCGGGAGTCACAGATACGCAGTATTTT
J: TRBJ2-2; V: TRBV5-1; D: TRBD1; size: .; CDR3: CASSTGQGDTGELFF; DNA: TGCGCCAGCAGCACGGGACAGGGGGACACCGGGGAGCTGTTTTTT
J: TRBJ2-1; V: TRBV6-5; D: TRBD2; size: .; CDR3: CASSYSRLAGLNEQFF; DNA: TGTGCCAGCAGTTACTCGAGACTAGCGGGACTGAATGAGCAGTTCTTC
J: TRBJ2-2; V: TRBV19; D: TRBD2; size: .; CDR3: CASSMGLAGNTGELFF; DNA: TGTGCCAGTAGTATGGGGCTAGCGGGGAACACCGGGGAGCTGTTTTTT
J: TRBJ1-5; V: TRBV7-8; D: .; size: .; CDR3: CASSGPGYSNQPQHF; DNA: TGTGCCAGCAGTGGCCCCGGGTATAGCAATCAGCCCCAGCATTTT
J: TRBJ1-3; V: TRBV10-3; D: .; size: .; CDR3: CAISDQGLGNTIYF; DNA: TGTGCCATCAGTGATCAGGGGCTTGGAAACACCATATATTTT
J: TRBJ2-7; V: TRBV18; D: TRBD1; size: once; CDR3: CASSRGQGVSYEQYF; DNA: TGTGCCAGCTCACGCGGACAGGGGGTTTCCTACGAGCAGTACTTC
J: TRBJ2-3; V: TRBV28; D: TRBD2; size: .; CDR3: CASSSPGGARKYTQYF; DNA: TGTGCCAGCAGTTCGCCGGGGGGTGCTAGAAAATATACGCAGTATTTT
J: TRBJ2-3; V: TRBV5-1; D: TRBD2; size: .; CDR3: CASSIGGLAGGADTQYF; DNA: TGCGCCAGCAGCATTGGGGGACTAGCGGGAGGCGCAGATACGCAGTATTTT
J: TRBJ2-2; V: TRBV7-2; D: TRBD2; size: .; CDR3: CASSSILAGTGELFF; DNA: TGTGCCAGCAGCTCAATACTAGCGGGAACCGGGGAGCTGTTTTTT
J: TRBJ2-1; V: TRBV19; D: .; size: .; CDR3: CASSKPLAGSYNEQFF; DNA: TGTGCCAGTAGTAAGCCTTTGGCGGGCTCATACAATGAGCAGTTCTTC
J: TRBJ1-1; V: TRBV19; D: .; size: .; CDR3: CASSEGGYDTEAFF; DNA: TGTGCCAGTAGCGAGGGGGGGTACGACACTGAAGCTTTCTTT
J: TRBJ2-5; V: TRBV5-4; D: .; size: .; CDR3: CASRDGPQETQYF; DNA: TGTGCCAGCAGAGATGGGCCCCAAGAGACCCAGTACTTC
J: TRBJ2-7; V: TRBV19; D: .; size: once; CDR3: CARGVAETYEQYF; DNA: TGTGCCAGGGGAGTAGCGGAGACCTACGAGCAGTACTTC
J: TRBJ2-7; V: TRBV6-5; D: TRBD2; size: few; CDR3: CASSSPTSGSYEQYF; DNA: TGTGCCAGCAGTTCTCCGACTAGCGGGAGCTACGAGCAGTACTTC
J: TRBJ2-1; V: TRBV9; D: .; size: few; CDR3: CASSAGNEQFF; DNA: TGTGCCAGCAGCGCCGGCAATGAGCAGTTCTTC
J: TRBJ2-4; V: TRBV12-3/TRBV12-4; D: TRBD1; size: medium-sized; CDR3: CASGQGENIQYF; DNA: TGTGCCTCGGGACAGGGGGAAAACATTCAGTACTTC
J: TRBJ1-1; V: TRBV30; D: TRBD1; size: few; CDR3: CAWSVKDRGLGNTEAFF; DNA: TGTGCCTGGAGTGTAAAGGACAGGGGCCTGGGGAACACTGAAGCTTTCTTT
J: TRBJ2-2; V: TRBV11-3; D: TRBD1; size: .; CDR3: CASRKGQGHGELFF; DNA: TGTGCCAGCCGAAAGGGACAGGGTCACGGGGAGCTGTTTTTT
J: TRBJ2-7; V: TRBV6-2/TRBV6-3; D: TRBD2; size: .; CDR3: CASSDPGTSGFYEQYF; DNA: TGTGCCAGCAGTGACCCCGGGACTAGCGGCTTCTACGAGCAGTACTTC
J: TRBJ2-5; V: TRBV18; D: .; size: few; CDR3: CASSRSDTPRAHQETQYF; DNA: TGTGCCAGCTCAAGATCGGACACGCCCCGGGCCCACCAAGAGACCCAGTACTTC
J: TRBJ1-4; V: TRBV10-3; D: .; size: .; CDR3: CAISLRDCNEKLFF; DNA: TGTGCCATCAGTCTCCGGGACTGTAATGAAAAACTGTTTTTT
J: TRBJ2-1; V: TRBV6-1; D: .; size: once; CDR3: CASSDPLGAFF; DNA: TGTGCCAGCAGTGACCCTCTGGGGGCGTTCTTC
J: TRBJ1-3; V: TRBV10-3; D: TRBD1; size: .; CDR3: CAISESAGGSGNTIYF; DNA: TGTGCCATCAGTGAGTCGGCAGGGGGCAGTGGAAACACCATATATTTT
J: TRBJ1-2; V: TRBV19; D: .; size: .; CDR3: CASSIPGQYGYTF; DNA: TGTGCCAGTAGTATCCCAGGACAGTACGGCTACACCTTC
J: TRBJ2-5; V: TRBV30; D: TRBD1; size: .; CDR3: CAWSVNRGRETQYF; DNA: TGTGCCTGGAGTGTGAACAGGGGTAGAGAGACCCAGTACTTC
J: TRBJ1-2; V: TRBV28; D: .; size: .; CDR3: CASSLSGVNYGYTF; DNA: TGTGCCAGCAGTCTCTCCGGGGTTAACTATGGCTACACCTTC
J: TRBJ1-1; V: TRBV9; D: .; size: .; CDR3: CASSVESGILNTEAFF; DNA: TGTGCCAGCAGCGTAGAATCCGGGATACTGAACACTGAAGCTTTCTTT
J: TRBJ2-7; V: TRBV6-5; D: TRBD2; size: .; CDR3: CASTGLAGGELEYF; DNA: TGTGCCAGCACAGGACTAGCGGGAGGGGAGTTGGAGTACTTC
J: TRBJ2-1; V: TRBV7-3; D: TRBD2; size: .; CDR3: CASSRGLVGDNEQFF; DNA: TGTGCCAGCAGCCGAGGACTAGTCGGTGACAATGAGCAGTTCTTC
J: TRBJ1-2; V: TRBV6-1; D: .; size: .; CDR3: CASSEGTGMNYGYTF; DNA: TGTGCCAGCAGTGAAGGTACGGGGATGAACTATGGCTACACCTTC
J: TRBJ1-1; V: TRBV12-3/TRBV12-4; D: .; size: .; CDR3: CASSLYSGTEAFF; DNA: TGTGCCAGCAGTTTATACTCGGGAACTGAAGCTTTCTTT
J: TRBJ1-2; V: TRBV5-1; D: .; size: .; CDR3: CATSRTPGNYGYTF; DNA: TGCGCCACATCCAGGACACCTGGTAACTATGGCTACACCTTC
J: TRBJ2-1; V: TRBV7-9; D: TRBD2; size: once; CDR3: CASKSGGSSYNEQFF; DNA: TGTGCCAGCAAATCCGGGGGGAGCTCCTACAATGAGCAGTTCTTC
J: TRBJ2-7; V: TRBV7-3; D: .; size: once; CDR3: CASLGIGGWDSYEQYF; DNA: TGTGCCAGCTTGGGGATAGGCGGGTGGGACTCCTACGAGCAGTACTTC
J: TRBJ2-7; V: TRBV5-4; D: .; size: .; CDR3: CASRKWGGREQYF; DNA: TGTGCCAGCAGGAAGTGGGGGGGGCGGGAGCAGTACTTC
J: TRBJ2-7; V: TRBV3-1/TRBV3-2; D: .; size: .; CDR3: CASSLRMRAYEQYF; DNA: TGTGCCAGCAGCCTCCGGATGAGGGCCTACGAGCAGTACTTC
J: TRBJ2-7; V: TRBV19; D: TRBD2; size: .; CDR3: CASSPLKTSGAYEQYF; DNA: TGTGCCAGTAGTCCGCTTAAGACTAGCGGGGCCTACGAGCAGTACTTC
J: TRBJ2-7; V: TRBV15; D: .; size: .; CDR3: CATSSPRAGAGYEQYF; DNA: TGTGCCACCAGCAGCCCGAGGGCGGGTGCGGGGTACGAGCAGTACTTC
J: TRBJ2-5; V: TRBV11-2; D: TRBD1; size: .; CDR3: CASSATGAETQYF; DNA: TGTGCCAGCAGCGCAACAGGGGCCGAGACCCAGTACTTC
J: TRBJ2-1; V: TRBV7-2; D: TRBD2; size: few; CDR3: CASSLGGSNNNEQFF; DNA: TGTGCCAGCAGCTTGGGGGGGTCAAATAACAATGAGCAGTTCTTC
J: TRBJ2-3; V: TRBV7-2; D: TRBD2; size: .; CDR3: CASSFQTSGNTDTQYF; DNA: TGTGCCAGCAGCTTTCAGACTAGCGGAAACACAGATACGCAGTATTTT
J: TRBJ1-5; V: TRBV29-1; D: .; size: .; CDR3: CSVRVGNRPQHF; DNA: TGCAGCGTGAGGGTAGGGAATCGGCCCCAGCATTTT